Listed below are T cell receptor beta chains from one sample, sequenced in a study of CD8 T cells in ankylosing spondylitis. TCRdb redid the calling of the 5' RACE reads with MiXCR, one entry per CDR3 protein. The table has 150,000 to 200,000 distinct CDR3 sequences, around a third seen once. Sequencing was performed on synovial fluid, either unsorted or a sorted T cell fraction (not recorded which). The receptors stem from a male donor with ankylosing spondylitis. The CDR3 runs from the conserved cysteine through the conserved F or W. Fields, in order: CDR3 protein, CDR3 DNA, D gene, V gene, J gene, clone size. The D gene is left open where the match is weak. Clone size is not always given. Where it is, it says once, few, many or a class for expanded clones.

CDR3aa: CASSQGQGLELFF
CDR3nt: TGTGCCAGCAGCCAAGGACAGGGGTTGGAACTGTTTTTT
d_gene: TRBD1
v_gene: TRBV7-6
j_gene: TRBJ1-4
abundance: .

CDR3aa: CASSVEGMGLSGNTIYF
CDR3nt: TGTGCCAGCAGCGTAGAAGGAATGGGCTTGAGTGGAAACACCATATATTTT
d_gene: .
v_gene: TRBV9
j_gene: TRBJ1-3
abundance: many

CDR3aa: CASSTRGAYNEQFF
CDR3nt: TGTGCCAGCAGTACTCGGGGGGCCTACAATGAGCAGTTCTTC
d_gene: TRBD2
v_gene: TRBV12-3/TRBV12-4
j_gene: TRBJ2-1
abundance: .

CDR3aa: CASSLDPFLAKNIQYF
CDR3nt: TGTGCCAGCAGCTTGGATCCTTTCCTGGCCAAAAACATTCAGTACTTC
d_gene: .
v_gene: TRBV5-5
j_gene: TRBJ2-4
abundance: few

CDR3aa: CASSLETGTGSLSYGYTF
CDR3nt: TGTGCCAGCAGCTTAGAGACCGGGACAGGGAGCCTCTCCTATGGCTACACCTTC
d_gene: TRBD1
v_gene: TRBV7-8
j_gene: TRBJ1-2
abundance: .

CDR3aa: CASSFGTSGYNEQFF
CDR3nt: TGTGCCAGCAGCTTCGGGACTAGCGGATACAATGAGCAGTTCTTC
d_gene: TRBD2
v_gene: TRBV7-9
j_gene: TRBJ2-1
abundance: .

CDR3aa: CASLRQGAGGYTF
CDR3nt: TGTGCCAGTTTGCGTCAGGGGGCCGGGGGCTACACCTTC
d_gene: TRBD1
v_gene: TRBV2
j_gene: TRBJ1-2
abundance: .

CDR3aa: CASSYRVAYEQYF
CDR3nt: TGTGCCAGCAGTTACAGGGTTGCCTACGAGCAGTACTTC
d_gene: .
v_gene: TRBV6-5
j_gene: TRBJ2-7
abundance: .

CDR3aa: CANYRGHEQYF
CDR3nt: TGTGCCAACTACAGGGGCCACGAGCAGTACTTC
d_gene: .
v_gene: TRBV21-1
j_gene: TRBJ2-7
abundance: few

CDR3aa: CSPYGTGGREQYF
CDR3nt: TGCAGCCCCTATGGGACAGGGGGCCGAGAGCAGTACTTC
d_gene: TRBD1
v_gene: TRBV29-1
j_gene: TRBJ2-7
abundance: many

CDR3aa: CATSRGGTGGLAGELFF
CDR3nt: TGTGCCACCAGCAGAGGGGGGACAGGGGGCTTGGCCGGGGAGCTGTTTTTT
d_gene: TRBD1
v_gene: TRBV15
j_gene: TRBJ2-2
abundance: .

CDR3aa: CASSPSTTNSPLHF
CDR3nt: TGTGCCAGCAGCCCCAGTACAACCAATTCACCCCTCCACTTT
d_gene: .
v_gene: TRBV11-2
j_gene: TRBJ1-6
abundance: many

CDR3aa: CASSLNTVGNTEAFF
CDR3nt: TGTGCCAGCAGCTTAAACACGGTGGGGAACACTGAAGCTTTCTTT
d_gene: .
v_gene: TRBV7-3
j_gene: TRBJ1-1
abundance: .

CDR3aa: CAAGGSTDTQYF
CDR3nt: TGTGCCGCGGGGGGAAGCACAGATACGCAGTATTTT
d_gene: TRBD2
v_gene: TRBV19
j_gene: TRBJ2-3
abundance: .

CDR3aa: CASSVTGLGNTEAFF
CDR3nt: TGTGCCAGCAGTGTAACGGGGCTTGGGAACACTGAAGCTTTCTTT
d_gene: .
v_gene: TRBV6-1
j_gene: TRBJ1-1
abundance: many

CDR3aa: CASSPYRDSTDTQYF
CDR3nt: TGTGCCAGCTCACCATATAGGGACTCCACAGATACGCAGTATTTT
d_gene: .
v_gene: TRBV18
j_gene: TRBJ2-3
abundance: few

CDR3aa: CASSLSWGNQPQHF
CDR3nt: TGTGCCAGCAGTTTATCATGGGGTAATCAGCCCCAGCATTTT
d_gene: .
v_gene: TRBV12-3/TRBV12-4
j_gene: TRBJ1-5
abundance: few

CDR3aa: CASSSAVSGRYNEQFF
CDR3nt: TGTGCCAGCAGCTCAGCGGTTAGCGGGAGGTACAATGAGCAGTTCTTC
d_gene: TRBD2
v_gene: TRBV7-2
j_gene: TRBJ2-1
abundance: .

CDR3aa: CASSFLLSSRPANYGYTF
CDR3nt: TGTGCCAGCAGTTTCTTATTATCCTCCAGACCAGCTAACTATGGCTACACCTTC
d_gene: .
v_gene: TRBV28
j_gene: TRBJ1-2
abundance: .

CDR3aa: CASSSVGSGRTYEQYF
CDR3nt: TGTGCCAGCAGTTCTGTAGGTAGCGGGAGGACGTACGAGCAGTACTTC
d_gene: TRBD2
v_gene: TRBV6-5
j_gene: TRBJ2-7
abundance: .

CDR3aa: CASSAWGAGETQYF
CDR3nt: TGTGCCAGCAGCGCATGGGGGGCCGGGGAGACCCAGTACTTC
d_gene: .
v_gene: TRBV25-1
j_gene: TRBJ2-5
abundance: once

CDR3aa: CASSLSQGTRGNTIYF
CDR3nt: TGTGCCAGCAGCCTATCTCAGGGGACGAGGGGAAACACCATATATTTT
d_gene: .
v_gene: TRBV5-5
j_gene: TRBJ1-3
abundance: .

CDR3aa: CASSQGLADYNEQFF
CDR3nt: TGTGCCAGCAGCCAAGGACTAGCGGACTACAATGAGCAGTTCTTC
d_gene: TRBD2
v_gene: TRBV4-2
j_gene: TRBJ2-1
abundance: few

CDR3aa: CASSLRPGSYEQYF
CDR3nt: TGTGCCAGCAGTTTAAGGCCGGGTTCGTACGAGCAGTACTTC
d_gene: .
v_gene: TRBV27
j_gene: TRBJ2-7
abundance: .

CDR3aa: CASRGRRVGELFF
CDR3nt: TGTGCCAGCAGGGGGAGACGGGTCGGGGAGCTGTTTTTT
d_gene: .
v_gene: TRBV6-1
j_gene: TRBJ2-2
abundance: .

CDR3aa: CASSKQGDVPTDTQYF
CDR3nt: TGTGCCAGCAGTAAGCAGGGGGACGTACCCACAGATACGCAGTATTTT
d_gene: TRBD1
v_gene: TRBV12-3/TRBV12-4
j_gene: TRBJ2-3
abundance: few

CDR3aa: CASSLSPLAGAGDTQYF
CDR3nt: TGTGCCAGCAGCTTGTCCCCACTAGCGGGAGCGGGAGATACGCAGTATTTT
d_gene: TRBD2
v_gene: TRBV5-5
j_gene: TRBJ2-3
abundance: few

CDR3aa: CASSQTHAGTEAFF
CDR3nt: TGTGCCAGCAGCCAGACTCATGCGGGCACTGAAGCTTTCTTT
d_gene: .
v_gene: TRBV7-3
j_gene: TRBJ1-1
abundance: .